The 15 T cell receptor beta chains below come from one sample, sequenced in a study of identical twins. Using its own MiXCR run on the 5' RACE reads, TCRdb lists one record per CDR3 protein. The profile covers 520,000 or so distinct CDR3 sequences, with 22% appearing a single time and around 0.91% taken by the ten largest. These data were also reused for a study on T cells expressing NK-cell markers.

Sequenced sample: CD4+ T cells sorted from blood. All receptors derive from a woman younger than 30 in good health.

This clonotype was seen a few times. J is TRBJ2-3 and V is TRBV18; 7 nucleotides line up with TRBD2. The CDR3 length is 14 residues. In germline, CDR1 is KGHSH, CDR2 LQKENI. Losses at the gene ends were 0 bases for V and 7 bases for J; bases not matched to a gene: 4. CDR3 residues: CASSPPSLANTQYF. The CDR3 coding sequence is TGTGCCAGCTCACCACCGTCACTAGCGAATACGCAGTATTTT.

Worth noting for this clonotype: Just one base apart from a much larger clone, this may be a read error. The chain has TRBV3-1 and TRBJ2-1; 8 positions match TRBD2. This CDR3 spans 17 amino acids. The germline gives CDR1 LGHDT, CDR2 YNNKEL (reference sequence). V shed 1 base and J 8 bases; nucleotides not matched to a gene: 13. CDR3 sequence reads: CASSQVISGDPIYEQFF. CDR3 coding DNA: TGTGCCAGCAGCCAAGTCATTAGCGGGGACCCTATCTATGAGCAGTTCTTC.

The sample holds a few counts of this clonotype. V usage is TRBV7-3 and J usage is TRBJ2-3, with D unclear. Germline assignment: CDR1 SGHTA and CDR2 FQGTGA. V was shortened by 5 bases and J by 2 bases, with 11 bases between the two germline ends. The CDR3 is made up of 14 amino acids. The CDR3 spells CASSVGRHTDTQYF. CDR3 coding DNA: TGTGCCAGCAGCGTAGGACGGCACACAGATACGCAGTATTTT.

This clonotype was picked up a small number of times. The chain employs TRBV7-9 and TRBJ2-7; D might be TRBD2 (6 bases). V dropped 4 bases and J dropped 6 bases, with 13 bases sitting between them. The CDR3 covers 13 residues. CDR1 is SEHNR, CDR2 FQNEAQ, per germline (reference sequence). CDR3 bases: TGTGCCAGCAGCTCCGGGACTGGCGGCGAGCAGTACTTC. Residues: CASSSGTGGEQYF. The whole variable domain, filled in from reference TRBV7-9 and TRBJ2-7, reads DTGVSQNPRHKITKRGQNVTFRCDPISEHNRLYWYRQTLGQGPEFLTYFQNEAQLEKSRLLSDRFSAERPKGSFSTLEIQRTEQGDSAMYLCASSSGTGGEQYFGPGTRLTVT.

This clonotype was counted between two and nine times. This CDR3 reads CASSFRQGAATDTQYF. In DNA, the CDR3 is TGCGCCAGCAGCTTTAGGCAGGGGGCGGCCACAGATACGCAGTATTTT. The V call is TRBV5-1, the J call TRBJ2-3; 8 nucleotides line up with TRBD1. Germline CDR1 and CDR2: SGHRS and YFSETQ. The CDR3 is 16 residues long. The ends lost 2 bases at V and 2 bases at J; junction bases unmatched: 7.

This clonotype showed up just a few times. The chain links TRBV29-1 to TRBJ2-3; unclear D gene. The CDR3 extends over 13 amino acids. The germline V and J ends were trimmed by 7 bases and 0 bases, with 11 bases remaining between them. CDR1 SQVTM and CDR2 ANQGSEA come from the germline V gene. CDR3 DNA sequence: TGCAGCGGCAGTCTTGGGAGCACAGATACGCAGTATTTT. Its protein is CSGSLGSTDTQYF.

This clonotype was seen ten or more times. The rearrangement joins TRBV10-3 to TRBJ2-1; 9 nucleotides align to TRBD2. The CDR3 spans 17 residues. The V and J ends lost 6 bases and 0 bases, in that order; junction bases with no gene match: 9. Looked up from germline, CDR1 is ENHRY and CDR2 is SYGVKD. CDR3 nucleotide sequence: TGTGCCATCAGAGGAGAAGCGGGGGGTCGCTCCTACAATGAGCAGTTCTTC. It translates to CAIRGEAGGRSYNEQFF.

The rearrangement joins TRBV7-2 to TRBJ2-1; possibly TRBD2 for D (5 bases). Germline loops: CDR1 SGHTA, CDR2 FQGNSA. Trimming stripped 3 bases from V and 7 bases from J, with 10 bases between. CDR3 length equals 13 residues. DNA for the CDR3: TGTGCCAGCAGCTTTGTTAGCGAAAATGAGCAGTTCTTC. Its protein is CASSFVSENEQFF.

This rearrangement joins TRBV7-2 to TRBJ1-2; D remains ambiguous. The CDR3 consists of 13 residues. Germline values: CDR1 SGHTA, CDR2 FQGNSA. V gave up 5 bases and J gave up 4 bases, with 11 bases separating them. CDR3 loop: CASSLLSGYGYTF. CDR3 in DNA: TGTGCCAGCAGCCTTCTGAGTGGCTATGGCTACACCTTC.

Worth noting for this clonotype: A much larger clone lies one base from this, so it may be a read error. V is TRBV12-3 or TRBV12-4 and J is TRBJ2-1, with a tentative D call TRBD2 (6 bases). The V end was cut by 6 bases, the J end by 10 bases, with 10 bases between. This CDR3 has 11 residues. CDR3 DNA: TGTGCCAGCAGACCTCGGGAGGAGCAGTTCTTC. Its protein product is CASRPREEQFF.

The chain carries TRBV12-3 or TRBV12-4 and TRBJ2-1, with TRBD2 identical over 11 bases. The CDR3 sequence is 15 residues long. V shed 5 bases and J 4 bases; nucleotides not matched to a gene: 4. The CDR3 DNA is TGTGCCAGCAGTAGACTAGCGGGATATTACAATGAGCAGTTCTTC. It is translated as CASSRLAGYYNEQFF.

This clonotype was seen a few times. The rearrangement uses TRBV20-1 and TRBJ1-6, with a weak D call TRBD1 (5 bases). The CDR3 consists of 13 residues. The V end lost 3 bases, the J end lost 6 bases, and 9 bases lay between the germline ends. Germline CDR1 DFQATT, CDR2 SNEGSKA (reference sequence). DNA of the CDR3: TGCAGTGCTAGGGACACGGCTAATTCACCCCTCCACTTT. This gives the protein CSARDTANSPLHF.

This chain uses TRBV2 with TRBJ2-7, with a possible D match to TRBD2 (5 bases). This CDR3 spans 14 amino acids. CDR1 and CDR2 from the germline V gene are SNHLY and FYNNEI. Between the trimmed V and J ends, which lost 5 bases and 3 bases, there was a span of 14 bases. The DNA for the CDR3 is TGTGCCAGCAGTAGGGTCGGGGTGATCTACGAGCAGTACTTC. This gives the protein CASSRVGVIYEQYF.

The chain uses TRBV18 and TRBJ2-1, with 7 bases fitting TRBD2. CDR3 size: 16 residues. V trimming: 3 bases; J trimming: 2 bases; junction bases outside the gene matches: 7. The germline gives CDR1 KGHSH, CDR2 LQKENI. In nucleotides, the CDR3 is TGTGCCAGCTCACCCCCGAAGGGAGGGACCTACAATGAGCAGTTCTTC. Protein: CASSPPKGGTYNEQFF.

This clonotype was counted between two and nine times. The V call is TRBV20-1, the J call TRBJ1-1; D perhaps matches TRBD1 (5 bases). The ends were cut back, 2 bases at V and 4 bases at J, with 14 bases in the middle. Germline V gene sequence: CDR1 DFQATT, CDR2 SNEGSKA (reference sequence). The CDR3 runs to 14 residues. CDR3: CSARKGSGGTEAFF. The CDR3 DNA follows: TGCAGTGCTAGAAAGGGGTCGGGGGGCACTGAAGCTTTCTTT.